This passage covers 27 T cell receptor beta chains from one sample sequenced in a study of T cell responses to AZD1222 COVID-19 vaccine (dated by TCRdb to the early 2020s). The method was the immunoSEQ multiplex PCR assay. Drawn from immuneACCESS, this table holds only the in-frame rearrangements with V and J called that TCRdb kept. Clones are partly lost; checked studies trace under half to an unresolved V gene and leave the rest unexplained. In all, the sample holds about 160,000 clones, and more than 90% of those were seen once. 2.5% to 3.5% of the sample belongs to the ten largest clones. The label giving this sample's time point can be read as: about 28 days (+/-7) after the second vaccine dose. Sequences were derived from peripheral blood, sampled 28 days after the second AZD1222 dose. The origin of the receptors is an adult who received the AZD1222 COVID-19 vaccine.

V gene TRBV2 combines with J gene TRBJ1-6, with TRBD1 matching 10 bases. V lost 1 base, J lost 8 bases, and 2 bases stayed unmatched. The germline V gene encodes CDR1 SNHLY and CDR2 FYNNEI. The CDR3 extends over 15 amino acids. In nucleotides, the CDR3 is TGTGCCAGCAGTGAAGAGGGGACAGGGGATTCACCCCTCCACTTT. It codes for CASSEEGTGDSPLHF.

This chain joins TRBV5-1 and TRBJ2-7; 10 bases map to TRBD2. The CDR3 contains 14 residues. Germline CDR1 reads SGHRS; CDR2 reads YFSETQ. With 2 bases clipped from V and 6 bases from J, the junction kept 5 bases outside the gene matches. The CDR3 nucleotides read TGCGCCAGCAGCTTCCTAGCGGGAGATAGCGAGCAGTACTTC. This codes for CASSFLAGDSEQYF.

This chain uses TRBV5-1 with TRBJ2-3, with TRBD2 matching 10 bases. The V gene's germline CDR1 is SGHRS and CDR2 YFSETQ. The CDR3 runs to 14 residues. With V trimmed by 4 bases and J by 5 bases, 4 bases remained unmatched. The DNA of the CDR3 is TGCGCCAGCAGCCTAATAGCGGGGGGAGATACGCAGTATTTT. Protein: CASSLIAGGDTQYF.

The CDR3 coding sequence is TGTGCCAGCAGCTTAGGGTTGTGGGGGACAGGGAGGGACTACGAGCAGTACTTC. The encoded protein is CASSLGLWGTGRDYEQYF. The chain carries TRBV13 and TRBJ2-7, with 9 bases aligning to TRBD1. The length of the CDR3 is 18 residues. After removal of 0 bases from V and 3 bases from J, the junction contained 12 bases not matched to a gene. Per germline, CDR1 PRHDT and CDR2 FYEKMQ (reference sequence).

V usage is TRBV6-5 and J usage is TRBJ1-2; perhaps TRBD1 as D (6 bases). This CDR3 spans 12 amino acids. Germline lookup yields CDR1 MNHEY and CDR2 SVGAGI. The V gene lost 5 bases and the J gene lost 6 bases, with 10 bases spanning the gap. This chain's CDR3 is CASSPSGDGYTF. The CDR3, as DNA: TGTGCCAGCAGTCCTTCAGGGGATGGCTACACCTTC.

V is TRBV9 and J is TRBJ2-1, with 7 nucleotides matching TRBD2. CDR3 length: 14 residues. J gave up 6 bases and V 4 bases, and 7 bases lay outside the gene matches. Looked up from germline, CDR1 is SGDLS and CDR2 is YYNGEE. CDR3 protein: CASSREGITNEQFF. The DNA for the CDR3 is TGTGCCAGCAGCAGGGAGGGAATAACCAATGAGCAGTTCTTC.

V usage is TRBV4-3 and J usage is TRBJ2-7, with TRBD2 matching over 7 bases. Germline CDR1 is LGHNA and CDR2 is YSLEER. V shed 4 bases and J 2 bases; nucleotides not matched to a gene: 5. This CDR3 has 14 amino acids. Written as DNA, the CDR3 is TGCGCCAGCAGCCTCAGTGGGGGGGCCTACGAGCAGTACTTC. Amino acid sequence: CASSLSGGAYEQYF.

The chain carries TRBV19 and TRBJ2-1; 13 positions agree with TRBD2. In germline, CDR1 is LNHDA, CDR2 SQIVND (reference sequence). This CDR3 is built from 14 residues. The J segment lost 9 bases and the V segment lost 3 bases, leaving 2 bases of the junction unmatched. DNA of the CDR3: TGTGCCAGTAGTATGGGACTAGCGGGAAGTGAGCAGTTCTTC. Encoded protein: CASSMGLAGSEQFF.

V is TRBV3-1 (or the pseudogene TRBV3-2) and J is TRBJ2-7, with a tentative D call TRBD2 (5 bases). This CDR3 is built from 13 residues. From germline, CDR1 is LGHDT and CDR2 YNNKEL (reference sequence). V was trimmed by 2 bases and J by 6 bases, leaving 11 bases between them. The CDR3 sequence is CASSQHVGSEQYF. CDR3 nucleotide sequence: TGTGCCAGCAGCCAACACGTGGGGAGCGAGCAGTACTTC.

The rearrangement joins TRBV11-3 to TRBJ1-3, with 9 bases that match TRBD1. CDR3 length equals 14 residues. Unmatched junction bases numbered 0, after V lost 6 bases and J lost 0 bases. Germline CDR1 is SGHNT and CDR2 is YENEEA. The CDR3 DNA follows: TGTGCCAGCAGGGACAGGGGCTCTGGAAACACCATATATTTT. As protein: CASRDRGSGNTIYF.

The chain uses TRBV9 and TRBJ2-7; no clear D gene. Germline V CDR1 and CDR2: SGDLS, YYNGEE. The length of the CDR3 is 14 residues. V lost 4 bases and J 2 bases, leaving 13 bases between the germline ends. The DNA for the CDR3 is TGTGCCAGCAGCAAAGGTGGCCCGCCCTACGAGCAGTACTTC. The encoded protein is CASSKGGPPYEQYF.

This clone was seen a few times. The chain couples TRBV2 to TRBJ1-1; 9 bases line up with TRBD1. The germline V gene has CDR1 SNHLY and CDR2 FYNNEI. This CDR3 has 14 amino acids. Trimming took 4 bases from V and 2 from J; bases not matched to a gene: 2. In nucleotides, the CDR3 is TGTGCCAGCAGTGTACAGGGGGCTAACACTGAAGCTTTCTTT. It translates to CASSVQGANTEAFF.

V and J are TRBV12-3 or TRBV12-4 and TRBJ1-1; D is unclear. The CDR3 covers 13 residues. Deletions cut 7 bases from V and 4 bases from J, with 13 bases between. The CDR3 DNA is TGTGCCAGCACCCTTGGGGAGGGCACTGAAGCTTTCTTT. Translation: CASTLGEGTEAFF.

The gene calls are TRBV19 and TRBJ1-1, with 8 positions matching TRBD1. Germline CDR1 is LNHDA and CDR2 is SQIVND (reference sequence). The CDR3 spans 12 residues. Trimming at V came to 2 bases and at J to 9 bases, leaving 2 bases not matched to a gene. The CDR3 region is CASSIRDRKAFF. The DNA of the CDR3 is TGTGCCAGTAGTATAAGGGACAGGAAAGCTTTCTTT.

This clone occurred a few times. As DNA, the CDR3 is TGTGCCAGCAGCTTACCCCCCCGGACTGATGGCTACACCTTC. Protein product: CASSLPPRTDGYTF. The chain is built from TRBV7-9 and TRBJ1-2; no firm D call. CDR1 is SEHNR, CDR2 FQNEAQ, per germline (reference sequence). Trimming cost V 2 bases and J 6 bases, with 13 bases left between them. The CDR3 length is 14 residues.

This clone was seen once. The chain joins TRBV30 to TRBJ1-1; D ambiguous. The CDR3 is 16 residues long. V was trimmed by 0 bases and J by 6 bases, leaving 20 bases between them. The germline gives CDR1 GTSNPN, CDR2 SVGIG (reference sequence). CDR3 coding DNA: TGTGCCTGGAGTGTAATTTCTCGGCAGGTAACGGCTGAAGCTTTCTTT. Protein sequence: CAWSVISRQVTAEAFF.

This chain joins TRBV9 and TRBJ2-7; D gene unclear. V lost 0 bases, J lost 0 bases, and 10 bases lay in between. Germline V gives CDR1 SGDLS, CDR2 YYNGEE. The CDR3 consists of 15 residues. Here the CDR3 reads CASSVGPISSYEQYF. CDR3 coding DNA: TGTGCCAGCAGCGTAGGTCCGATCTCCTCCTACGAGCAGTACTTC.

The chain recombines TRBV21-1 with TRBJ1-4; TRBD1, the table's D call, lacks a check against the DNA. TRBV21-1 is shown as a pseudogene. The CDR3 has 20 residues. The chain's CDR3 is CASSTLWGDRCPPVNEKLFF. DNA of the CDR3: TGTGCCAGCAGCACACTGTGGGGGGACAGGTGCCCTCCAGTTAATGAAAAACTGTTTTTT.

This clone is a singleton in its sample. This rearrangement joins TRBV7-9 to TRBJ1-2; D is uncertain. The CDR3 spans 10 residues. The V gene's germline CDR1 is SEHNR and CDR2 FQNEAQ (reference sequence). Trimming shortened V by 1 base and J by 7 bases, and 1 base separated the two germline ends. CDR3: CASSLGGYTF. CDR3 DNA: TGTGCCAGCAGCTTAGGTGGCTACACCTTC. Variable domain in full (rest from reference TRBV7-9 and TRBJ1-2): DTGVSQNPRHKITKRGQNVTFRCDPISEHNRLYWYRQTLGQGPEFLTYFQNEAQLEKSRLLSDRFSAERPKGSFSTLEIQRTEQGDSAMYLCASSLGGYTFGSGTRLTVV.

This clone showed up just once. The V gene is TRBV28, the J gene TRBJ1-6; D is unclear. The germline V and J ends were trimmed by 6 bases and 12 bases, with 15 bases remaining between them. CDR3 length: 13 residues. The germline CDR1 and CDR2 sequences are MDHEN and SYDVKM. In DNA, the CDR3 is TGTGCCAGCAGGTCGGGCGGTGTTCAACCCCTCCACTTT. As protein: CASRSGGVQPLHF.

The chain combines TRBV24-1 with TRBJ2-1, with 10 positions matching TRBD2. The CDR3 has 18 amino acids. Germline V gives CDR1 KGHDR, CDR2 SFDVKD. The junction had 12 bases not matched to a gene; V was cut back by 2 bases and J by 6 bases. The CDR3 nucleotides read TGTGCCACCAGTGATTCGGGGGCAGCGGGAGGGCCGGTCAATGAGCAGTTCTTC. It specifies CATSDSGAAGGPVNEQFF.

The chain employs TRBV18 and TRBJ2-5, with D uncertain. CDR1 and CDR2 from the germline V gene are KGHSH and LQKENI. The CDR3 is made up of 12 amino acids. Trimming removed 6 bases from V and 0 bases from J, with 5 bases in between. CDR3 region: CASSYNQETQYF. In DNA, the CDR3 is TGTGCCAGCTCCTACAACCAAGAGACCCAGTACTTC.

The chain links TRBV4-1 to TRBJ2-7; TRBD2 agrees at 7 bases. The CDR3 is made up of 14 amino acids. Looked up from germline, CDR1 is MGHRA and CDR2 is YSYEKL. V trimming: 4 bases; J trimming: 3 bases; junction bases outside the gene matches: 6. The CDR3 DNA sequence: TGCGCCAGCAGCCCCGGGAGCGGGAACTACGAGCAGTACTTC. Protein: CASSPGSGNYEQYF.

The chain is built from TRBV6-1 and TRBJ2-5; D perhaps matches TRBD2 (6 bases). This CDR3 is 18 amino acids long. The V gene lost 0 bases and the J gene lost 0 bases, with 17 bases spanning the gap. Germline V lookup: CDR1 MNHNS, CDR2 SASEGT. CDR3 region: CASSEAPRGSGYQETQYF. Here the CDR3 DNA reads TGTGCCAGCAGTGAAGCGCCCCGGGGTAGCGGTTACCAAGAGACCCAGTACTTC.

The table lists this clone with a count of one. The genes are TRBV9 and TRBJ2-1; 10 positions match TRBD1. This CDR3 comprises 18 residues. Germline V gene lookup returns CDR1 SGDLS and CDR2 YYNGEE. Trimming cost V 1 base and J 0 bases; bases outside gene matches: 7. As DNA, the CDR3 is TGTGCCAGCAGCGTAATGGGACAGGGGTTCCTCTCCTACAATGAGCAGTTCTTC. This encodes CASSVMGQGFLSYNEQFF. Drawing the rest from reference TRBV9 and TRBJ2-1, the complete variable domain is DSGVTQTPKHLITATGQRVTLRCSPRSGDLSVYWYQQSLDQGLQFLIQYYNGEERAKGNILERFSAQQFPDLHSELNLSSLELGDSALYFCASSVMGQGFLSYNEQFFGPGTRLTVL.

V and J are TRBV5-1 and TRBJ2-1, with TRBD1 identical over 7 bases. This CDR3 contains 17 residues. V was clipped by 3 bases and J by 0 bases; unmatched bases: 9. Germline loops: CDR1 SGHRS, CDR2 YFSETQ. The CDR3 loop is CASSYGTDRFSYNEQFF. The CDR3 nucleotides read TGCGCCAGCAGCTACGGCACGGACAGGTTCTCCTACAATGAGCAGTTCTTC.

CDR3 region: CASSRSDSPYGYTF. DNA for the CDR3: TGTGCCAGCAGCCGGTCTGACTCTCCGTATGGCTACACCTTC. V usage is TRBV4-2 and J usage is TRBJ1-2, with D uncertain. Between the trimmed V and J ends, which lost 4 bases and 5 bases, there was a span of 14 bases. The V gene's germline CDR1 is LGHNA and CDR2 YNFKEQ. This CDR3 comprises 14 residues.